This T cell receptor (beta chain) was sequenced for a study of radiotherapy plus CTLA-4 blockade in lung cancer. Study-wide points: Tumor-derived TCR clones expanded in blood after radiotherapy plus ipilimumab.

Regarding this clone: The antigen is not known.

Generated by immunoSEQ multiplex PCR, the TCRdb table keeps only in-frame clones and is missing some. The data hold roughly 90,000 clones, with about four fifths observed a single time. Germline lookup yields CDR1 SNHLY and CDR2 FYNNEI. The CDR3 has 13 residues. V dropped 4 bases and J dropped 4; count of bases not matched to a gene: 2. CTLA-4 blockade with ipilimumab, together with focal radiation, was given to patients with chemo-refractory metastatic non-small-cell lung cancer. The receptor's source is a human donor with non-small cell lung cancer that progressed on radiotherapy plus ipilimumab. The sequencing used peripheral blood, collected from a patient treated with radiotherapy plus ipilimumab. This chain joins TRBV2 and TRBJ2-7, with 9 bases that match TRBD1. The CDR3 region is CASSGQGGYEQYF. Written as DNA, the CDR3 is TGTGCCAGCAGTGGACAGGGGGGGTACGAGCAGTACTTC.